These T cell receptor beta chains were read from a single sample in a study of cytomegalovirus exposure and HLA in healthy donors. The assay was immunoSEQ multiplex PCR, and TCRdb's table has in-frame clones only and misses some. The table lists hundreds of thousands of clones, less than 85% of them singletons. The material sequenced was PBMCs. Every receptor here comes from a woman younger than 30 in good health and CMV-seronegative. Each CDR3 is given with its conserved first and last residue. The D gene is left open where the match is weak. Rows may omit the clone size; those that give it use once, few, many or a size class.

CDR3 DNA,CDR3 protein,D gene,clone size,V gene,J gene
TGTGCCAGCAGTCGGACAGGGATAATTTTCTACGAGCAGTACTTC,CASSRTGIIFYEQYF,TRBD1,-,TRBV27,TRBJ2-7
TGTGCCAGCAGCCCAGGGGTAAGAGGGACCATCTACGAGCAGTACTTC,CASSPGVRGTIYEQYF,-,-,TRBV9,TRBJ2-7
TGTGCCAGCAGCTTAAGGTGGACAGGGGCATTGGGGTACGAGCAGTACTTC,CASSLRWTGALGYEQYF,TRBD1,once,TRBV7-8,TRBJ2-7
TGTGCCAGCACCACCAGGCCAGGGATAGATTCACCCCTCCACTTT,CASTTRPGIDSPLHF,-,-,TRBV6-5,TRBJ1-6
TGTGCCAGCAGTCCCCGCCTTGGGACTAGCCGAAGCTCCTACAATGAGCAGTTCTTC,CASSPRLGTSRSSYNEQFF,TRBD2,-,TRBV28,TRBJ2-1
TGTGCCAGCAGCTTATCCTCCGGGACGGTCTACGAGCAGTACTTC,CASSLSSGTVYEQYF,-,-,TRBV7-9,TRBJ2-7
TGTGCCAGCAGCGCTACTAGGACTAACACTGAAGCTTTCTTT,CASSATRTNTEAFF,-,once,TRBV9,TRBJ1-1
TGTGCCCGGATGGACTATGGCTACACCTTC,CARMDYGYTF,-,-,TRBV30,TRBJ1-2
TGCGCCAGCAGCTTGGCCCAGGGACGCACAGATACGCAGTATTTT,CASSLAQGRTDTQYF,-,-,TRBV5-1,TRBJ2-3
TGTGCCAGCAGTGACGAGTTCTCTGGGGCCAACGTCCTGACTTTC,CASSDEFSGANVLTF,-,-,TRBV6-4,TRBJ2-6
TGCGCCAGCAGCCAAGGAGGGGGCCATCAGCCCCAGCATTTT,CASSQGGGHQPQHF,TRBD1,-,TRBV4-1,TRBJ1-5
TGTGCCGGTTCAACAGCTAACTATGGCTACACCTTC,CAGSTANYGYTF,-,-,TRBV28,TRBJ1-2
TGTGCCTGGAGAAGAGTAGCAGATACGCAGTATTTT,CAWRRVADTQYF,-,-,TRBV30,TRBJ2-3
TGTGCCAGCAGTTCCGGGACAGGGGGGTATGAAAAACTGTTTTTT,CASSSGTGGYEKLFF,TRBD1,-,TRBV6-5,TRBJ1-4
TGTGCCAGCAGCACTCAGGGGAACACTGAAGCTTTCTTT,CASSTQGNTEAFF,-,once,TRBV7-3,TRBJ1-1
TGCGCCAGCAGTGAGGCAGATACAGGAGATGGCTACACCTTC,CASSEADTGDGYTF,-,-,TRBV10-2,TRBJ1-2
TGTGCCAGCAGCGGCGAGGGCAATCAGCCCCAGCATTTT,CASSGEGNQPQHF,-,few,TRBV2,TRBJ1-5
TGCAGCGTTGAAGATCGGGCAGGGAGAACTGGAAACACCATATATTTT,CSVEDRAGRTGNTIYF,-,-,TRBV29-1,TRBJ1-3
TGTGCCAGCAGCCAAGATGATAGCAGCTCCTACGAGCAGTACTTC,CASSQDDSSSYEQYF,-,once,TRBV5-5,TRBJ2-7
TGTGCCAGTAGTAGTCGACAGAACACTGAAGCTTTCTTT,CASSSRQNTEAFF,-,-,TRBV19,TRBJ1-1
TGTGCTAGTGGTCCCGGGGGGCAGGGGGGACGAGACGAGCAGTACTTC,CASGPGGQGGRDEQYF,-,-,TRBV12-5,TRBJ2-7
TGTGCCAGCGTAGGGGGGCGGGAGGGCCGGTACGAGCAGTACTTC,CASVGGREGRYEQYF,TRBD2,-,TRBV2,TRBJ2-7
TGTGCCAGCAGCCCATCCCGGGACACTAAGACCCAGTACTTC,CASSPSRDTKTQYF,-,-,TRBV7-3,TRBJ2-5
TGCGCCAGCAGCTTGGCCATGAGGCTATACAGACAGGGTGGGACAGATACGCAGTATTTT,CASSLAMRLYRQGGTDTQYF,TRBD1,-,TRBV5-1,TRBJ2-3
TGTGCCAGCACAGGGCTGCGGGGGGCTAGTGGCTACACCTTC,CASTGLRGASGYTF,-,-,TRBV6-5,TRBJ1-2
TGTGCCAGCAGTACCGGGACAGGGCCCGGGGAGCTGTTTTTT,CASSTGTGPGELFF,TRBD1,-,TRBV2,TRBJ2-2
TGTGCCACGCAAGCAGGGACTTCTGGAAACACCATATATTTT,CATQAGTSGNTIYF,-,-,TRBV10-3,TRBJ1-3